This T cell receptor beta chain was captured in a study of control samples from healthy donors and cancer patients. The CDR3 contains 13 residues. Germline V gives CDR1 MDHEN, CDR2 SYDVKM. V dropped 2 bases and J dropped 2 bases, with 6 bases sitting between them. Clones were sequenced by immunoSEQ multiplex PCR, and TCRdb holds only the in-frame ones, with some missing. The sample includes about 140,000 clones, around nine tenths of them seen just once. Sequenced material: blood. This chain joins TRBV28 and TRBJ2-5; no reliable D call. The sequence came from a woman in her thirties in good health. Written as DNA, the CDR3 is TGTGCCAGCAGTTTAAGCAGGCAAGAGACCCAGTACTTC. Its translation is CASSLSRQETQYF.